This entry lists 20 T cell receptor beta chains sequenced from one sample in a study of blood T cell repertoires in COVID-19. Sequenced by immunoSEQ multiplex PCR; TCRdb stores in-frame clones only, minus some. The sample includes about 130,000 clones, roughly four fifths of them seen just once. The sequenced sample was peripheral blood. These receptors came from a man aged 60-69 years with acute or convalescent COVID-19.

The chain is built from TRBV24-1 and TRBJ2-3, with D possibly TRBD2 on 5 matching bases. Germline loops: CDR1 KGHDR, CDR2 SFDVKD. The CDR3 extends over 15 amino acids. Between the trimmed V and J ends, which lost 5 bases and 2 bases, there was a span of 13 bases. The CDR3 loop is CATSGHPGNTDTQYF. The CDR3 region has the DNA TGTGCCACCAGTGGCCATCCCGGGAACACAGATACGCAGTATTTT.

The chain couples TRBV5-6 to TRBJ1-2, with 7 bases that match TRBD1. Germline assignment: CDR1 SGHDT and CDR2 YYEEEE. Trimming took 5 bases from V and 4 from J; bases not matched to a gene: 8. There are 14 residues in the CDR3. CDR3 nucleotides: TGTGCCAGCAGGCTTGCGGGACAGTCCTATGGCTACACCTTC. This codes for CASRLAGQSYGYTF.

The J gene is TRBJ2-7, the V gene TRBV27; 7 bases agree with TRBD1. The CDR3 is made up of 15 amino acids. From germline, CDR1 is MNHEY and CDR2 SMNVEV (reference sequence). Trimming took 2 bases from V and 3 from J; bases not matched to a gene: 7. The CDR3 spells CASSLRGTEIYEQYF. CDR3 nucleotides: TGTGCCAGCAGTTTAAGGGGGACAGAAATCTACGAGCAGTACTTC.

J is TRBJ1-1 and V is TRBV6-5; D gene uncertain. This CDR3 spans 12 amino acids. CDR1 and CDR2 (germline): MNHEY, SVGAGI. With 7 bases removed from V and 3 bases from J, the gap between germline ends came to 9 bases. This CDR3 reads CASTDADTEAFF. Here the CDR3 DNA reads TGTGCCAGCACCGACGCGGACACTGAAGCTTTCTTT.

This CDR3 is CASSRHVGGTFTF. The CDR3 DNA sequence: TGTGCCAGCAGCCGTCACGTGGGTGGGACATTCACCTTC. The rearrangement links TRBV3-1 (or the pseudogene TRBV3-2) to TRBJ1-2; D is perhaps TRBD1 (6 bases). This CDR3 is 13 amino acids long. Germline CDR1 is LGHDT and CDR2 is YNNKEL (reference sequence). Trimming removed 4 bases at V and 13 bases at J, with 19 bases between.

The rearrangement joins TRBV6-5 to TRBJ2-7; D is possibly TRBD2 (6 bases). Germline CDR1 and CDR2: MNHEY and SVGAGI. This CDR3 region has 13 residues. Trimming removed 2 bases at V and 6 bases at J, with 11 bases between. CDR3 sequence reads: CASSYVGGGEQYF. CDR3 bases: TGTGCCAGCAGTTACGTGGGAGGAGGCGAGCAGTACTTC.

The J gene is TRBJ2-1, the V gene TRBV7-2; 15 nucleotides line up with TRBD2. The CDR3 loop spans 17 amino acids. The J segment lost 3 bases and the V segment lost 2 bases, leaving 2 bases of the junction unmatched. Germline CDR1 SGHTA, CDR2 FQGNSA. CDR3 loop: CASSLRTSGGVYNEQFF. The CDR3 coding sequence is TGTGCCAGCAGCTTACGGACTAGCGGGGGGGTCTACAATGAGCAGTTCTTC.

The chain couples TRBV25-1 to TRBJ2-1; 8 bases map to TRBD1. V shed 5 bases and J 4 bases; nucleotides not matched to a gene: 4. The CDR3 consists of 14 residues. Germline CDR1 reads MGHDK; CDR2 reads SYGVNS. The DNA of the CDR3 is TGTGCCAGCAGTCTGGGGACAGGATACAATGAGCAGTTCTTC. It encodes CASSLGTGYNEQFF.

This clone has just one count. The CDR3 DNA reads as TGTGCCAGTACCGAGACAGCTGCAACTAATGAAAAACTGTTTTTT. It yields the protein CASTETAATNEKLFF. The chain employs TRBV19 and TRBJ1-4, with D tentatively TRBD1 (5 bases). Germline V gives CDR1 LNHDA, CDR2 SQIVND (reference sequence). Trimming removed 7 bases from V and 0 bases from J, with 12 bases in between. The CDR3 length is 15 residues.

This CDR3 is CASSPPSGGTEQYF. The CDR3 coding sequence is TGTGCCAGCAGCCCCCCTAGCGGGGGGACCGAGCAGTACTTC. This chain links TRBV7-9 with TRBJ2-7; 11 bases are a match to TRBD2. The ends lost 5 bases at V and 6 bases at J; junction bases unmatched: 6. The CDR3 has 14 amino acids. Germline loops: CDR1 SEHNR, CDR2 FQNEAQ (reference sequence).

The chain has TRBV18 and TRBJ1-5; 8 bases align to TRBD1. The trim removed 6 bases at V and 2 bases at J, leaving 6 bases unmatched. Looked up from germline, CDR1 is KGHSH and CDR2 is LQKENI. CDR3 size: 15 residues. For the CDR3, the DNA is TGTGCCAGCTCGCCTCAGGGGGCTGGCAATCAGCCCCAGCATTTT. Translating it yields CASSPQGAGNQPQHF.

CDR3: CATSGDREQPQHF. CDR3 in DNA: TGTGCCACCAGTGGGGACAGAGAACAGCCCCAGCATTTT. This rearrangement joins TRBV24-1 to TRBJ1-5; 7 bases agree with TRBD1. This CDR3 is 13 amino acids long. The V segment lost 5 bases and the J segment 7 bases; nucleotides outside the gene matches: 4. CDR1 is KGHDR and CDR2 is SFDVKD in the germline V gene.

This chain links TRBV28 with TRBJ1-1; 8 bases match TRBD1. Germline CDR1 MDHEN, CDR2 SYDVKM. Germline trimming cut 5 bases from V and 6 bases from J; bases unmatched to any gene: 5. The CDR3 runs 13 residues. The CDR3 nucleotides are TGTGCCAGCAGTACAGGGGGTAGGTCTGAAGCTTTCTTT. As protein: CASSTGGRSEAFF.

The table lists this clone with a count of one. This sequence joins TRBV15 and TRBJ2-7, with D possibly being TRBD2 (5 bases). With 1 base removed from V and 7 bases from J, the gap between germline ends came to 11 bases. Looked up from germline, CDR1 is LNHNV and CDR2 is YYDKDF (reference sequence). The CDR3 consists of 13 residues. In DNA, the CDR3 is TGTGCCACCAGCAGAGTAGGAAGGGAGGAGCAGTACTTC. Protein product: CATSRVGREEQYF.

This chain joins TRBV2 and TRBJ1-5, with no clear D. V lost 2 bases, J lost 4 bases, and 9 bases lay in between. The CDR3 is 14 residues long. Germline CDR1 is SNHLY and CDR2 is FYNNEI. In DNA form, the CDR3 reads TGTGCCAGCAGTGAAACCTCGGGGAATCAGCCCCAGCATTTT. As protein: CASSETSGNQPQHF.

This clone was recorded at least ten times. The chain joins TRBV19 to TRBJ2-7; D might be TRBD1 (6 bases). CDR1 is LNHDA and CDR2 is SQIVND in the germline V gene (reference sequence). This CDR3 has 15 residues. V shed 0 bases and J shed 6 bases, with 15 bases lying between them. This CDR3 reads CASSIELAGVSEQYF. The CDR3 DNA follows: TGTGCCAGTAGTATAGAATTGGCAGGGGTTTCCGAGCAGTACTTC.

The rearrangement uses TRBV7-9 and TRBJ2-2; unclear D gene. V lost 1 base and J 0 bases, leaving 9 bases between the germline ends. Germline V gene sequence: CDR1 SEHNR, CDR2 FQNEAQ (reference sequence). The CDR3 has 16 residues. The CDR3 DNA is TGTGCCAGCAGCTTAGGGAGCGCTCCGAACACCGGGGAGCTGTTTTTT. It yields the protein CASSLGSAPNTGELFF.

The chain uses TRBV27 and TRBJ1-2, with 10 bases fitting TRBD1. The CDR3 has 13 residues. Germline V gene sequence: CDR1 MNHEY, CDR2 SMNVEV (reference sequence). J was trimmed by 7 bases and V by 2 bases; bases with no gene match: 1. The CDR3 loop reads CASSLGTGVGYTF. In DNA form, the CDR3 reads TGTGCCAGCAGTTTAGGGACAGGGGTTGGCTACACCTTC.

The CDR3 nucleotides are TGTGCCAGTAACCGAAAGACTGTGGATACGCAGTATTTT. This gives the protein CASNRKTVDTQYF. The rearrangement links TRBV19 to TRBJ2-3, with D hard to call. Trimming removed 7 bases from V and 6 bases from J, with 14 bases in between. This CDR3 is 13 amino acids long. CDR1 is LNHDA and CDR2 is SQIVND in the germline V gene (reference sequence).

This chain links TRBV2 with TRBJ2-7; perhaps TRBD1 as D (6 bases). From germline, CDR1 is SNHLY and CDR2 FYNNEI. There are 13 residues in the CDR3. Trimming shortened V by 6 bases and J by 3 bases, and 12 bases separated the two germline ends. Here the CDR3 DNA reads TGTGCCAGCAGCGGGACAACAGACTACGAGCAGTACTTC. Protein sequence: CASSGTTDYEQYF. The full variable domain, with the rest looked up from reference TRBV2 and TRBJ2-7, is EPEVTQTPSHQVTQMGQEVILRCVPISNHLYFYWYRQILGQKVEFLVSFYNNEISEKSEIFDDQFSVERPDGSNFTLKIRSTKLEDSAMYFCASSGTTDYEQYFGPGTRLTVT.